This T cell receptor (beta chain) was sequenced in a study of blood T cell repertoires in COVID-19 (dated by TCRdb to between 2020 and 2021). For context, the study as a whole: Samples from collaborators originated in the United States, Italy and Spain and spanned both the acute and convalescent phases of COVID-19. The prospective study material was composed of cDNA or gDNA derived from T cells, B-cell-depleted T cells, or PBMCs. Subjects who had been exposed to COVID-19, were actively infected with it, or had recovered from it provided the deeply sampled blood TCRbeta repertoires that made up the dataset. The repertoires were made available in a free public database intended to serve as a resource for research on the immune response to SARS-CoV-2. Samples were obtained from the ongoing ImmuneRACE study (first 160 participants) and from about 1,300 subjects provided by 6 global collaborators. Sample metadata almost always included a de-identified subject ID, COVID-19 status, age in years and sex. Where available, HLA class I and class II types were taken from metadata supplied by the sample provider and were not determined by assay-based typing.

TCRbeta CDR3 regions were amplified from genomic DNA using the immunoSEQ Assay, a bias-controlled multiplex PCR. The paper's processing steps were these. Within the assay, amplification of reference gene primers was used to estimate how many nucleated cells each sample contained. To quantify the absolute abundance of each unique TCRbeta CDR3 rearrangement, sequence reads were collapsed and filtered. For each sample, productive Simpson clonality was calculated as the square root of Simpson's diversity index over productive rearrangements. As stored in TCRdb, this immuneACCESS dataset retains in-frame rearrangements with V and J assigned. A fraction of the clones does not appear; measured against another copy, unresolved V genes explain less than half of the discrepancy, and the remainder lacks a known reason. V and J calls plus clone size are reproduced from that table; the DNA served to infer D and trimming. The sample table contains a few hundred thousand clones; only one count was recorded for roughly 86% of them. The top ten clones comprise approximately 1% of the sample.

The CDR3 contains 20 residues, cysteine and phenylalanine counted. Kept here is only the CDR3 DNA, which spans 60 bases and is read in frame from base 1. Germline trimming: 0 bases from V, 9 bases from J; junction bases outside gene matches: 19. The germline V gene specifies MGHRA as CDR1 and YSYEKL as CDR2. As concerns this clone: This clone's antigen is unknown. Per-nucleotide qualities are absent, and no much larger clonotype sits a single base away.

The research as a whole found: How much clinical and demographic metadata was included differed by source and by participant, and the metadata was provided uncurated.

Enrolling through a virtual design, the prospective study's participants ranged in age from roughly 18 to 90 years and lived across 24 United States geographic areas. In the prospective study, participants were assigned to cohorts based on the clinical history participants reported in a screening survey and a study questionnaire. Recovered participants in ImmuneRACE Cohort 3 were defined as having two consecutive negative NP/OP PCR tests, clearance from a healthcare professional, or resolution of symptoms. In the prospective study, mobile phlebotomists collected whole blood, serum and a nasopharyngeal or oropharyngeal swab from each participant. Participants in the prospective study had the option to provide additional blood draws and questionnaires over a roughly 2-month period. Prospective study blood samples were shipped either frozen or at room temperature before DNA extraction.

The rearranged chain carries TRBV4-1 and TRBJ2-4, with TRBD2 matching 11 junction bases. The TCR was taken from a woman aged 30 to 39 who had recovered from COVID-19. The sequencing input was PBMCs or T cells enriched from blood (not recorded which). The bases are TGCGCCAGCAGCCAAGATGGATTACGCCCGGGACTAGCGGTTAGAGGCATTCAGTACTTC. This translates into CASSQDGLRPGLAVRGIQYF.